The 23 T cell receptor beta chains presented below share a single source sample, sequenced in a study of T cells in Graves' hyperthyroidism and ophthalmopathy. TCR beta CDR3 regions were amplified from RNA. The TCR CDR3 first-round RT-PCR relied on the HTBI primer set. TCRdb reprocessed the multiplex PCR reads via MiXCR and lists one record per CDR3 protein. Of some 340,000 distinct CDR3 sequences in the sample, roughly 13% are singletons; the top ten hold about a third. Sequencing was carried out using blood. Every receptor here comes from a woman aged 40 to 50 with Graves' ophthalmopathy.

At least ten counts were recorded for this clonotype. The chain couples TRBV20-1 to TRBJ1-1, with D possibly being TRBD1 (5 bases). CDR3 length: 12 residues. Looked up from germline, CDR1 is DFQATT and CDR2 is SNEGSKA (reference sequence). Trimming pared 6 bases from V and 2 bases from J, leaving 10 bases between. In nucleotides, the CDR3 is TGCAGTGCGGTCAGGGTAAACACTGAAGCTTTCTTT. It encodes CSAVRVNTEAFF.

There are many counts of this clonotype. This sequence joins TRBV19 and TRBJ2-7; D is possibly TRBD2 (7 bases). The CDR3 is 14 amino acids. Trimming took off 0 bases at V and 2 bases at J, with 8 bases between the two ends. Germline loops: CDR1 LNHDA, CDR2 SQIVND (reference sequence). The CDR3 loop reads CASSIEGGPYEQYF. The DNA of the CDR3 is TGTGCCAGTAGTATAGAGGGGGGGCCCTACGAGCAGTACTTC.

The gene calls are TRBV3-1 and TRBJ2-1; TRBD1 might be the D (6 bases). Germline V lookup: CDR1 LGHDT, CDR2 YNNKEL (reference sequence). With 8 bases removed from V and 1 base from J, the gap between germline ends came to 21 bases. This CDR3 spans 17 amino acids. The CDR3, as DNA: TGTGCCAGCGTTGGATTGGGGCGAGGGGGATCCTACAATGAGCAGTTCTTC. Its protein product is CASVGLGRGGSYNEQFF.

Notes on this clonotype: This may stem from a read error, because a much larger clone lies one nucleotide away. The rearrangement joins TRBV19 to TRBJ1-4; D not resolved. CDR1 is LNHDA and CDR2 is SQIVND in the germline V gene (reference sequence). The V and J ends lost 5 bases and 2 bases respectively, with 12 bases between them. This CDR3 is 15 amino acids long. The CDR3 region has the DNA TGTGCCAGTAGTCACCGACATGGGACTAATGAAAAACTGTTTTTT. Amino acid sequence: CASSHRHGTNEKLFF.

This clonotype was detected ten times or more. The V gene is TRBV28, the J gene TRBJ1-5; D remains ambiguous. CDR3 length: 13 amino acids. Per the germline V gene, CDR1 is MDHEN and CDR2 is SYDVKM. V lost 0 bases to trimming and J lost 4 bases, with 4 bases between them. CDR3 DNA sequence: TGTGCCAGCAGTTTATGGCCTAATCAGCCCCAGCATTTT. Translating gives CASSLWPNQPQHF.

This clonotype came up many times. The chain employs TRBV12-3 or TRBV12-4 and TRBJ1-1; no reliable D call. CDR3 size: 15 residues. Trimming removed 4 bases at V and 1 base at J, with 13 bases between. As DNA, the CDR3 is TGTGCCAGCAGTTCTAAGACAAAGGGGAACACTGAAGCTTTCTTT. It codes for CASSSKTKGNTEAFF.

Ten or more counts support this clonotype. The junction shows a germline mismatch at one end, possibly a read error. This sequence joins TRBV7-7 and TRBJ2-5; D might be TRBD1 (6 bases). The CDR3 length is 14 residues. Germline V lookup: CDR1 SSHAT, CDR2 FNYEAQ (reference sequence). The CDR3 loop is CASSPTGHQETQYF. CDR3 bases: TGTGCTAGCAGCCCGACAGGCCACCAAGAGACCCAGTACTTC.

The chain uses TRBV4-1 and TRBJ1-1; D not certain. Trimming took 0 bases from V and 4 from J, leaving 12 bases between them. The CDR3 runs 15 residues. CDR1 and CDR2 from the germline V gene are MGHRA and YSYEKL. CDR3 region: CASSQDLSRSTEAFF. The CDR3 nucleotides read TGCGCCAGCAGCCAAGATCTGTCGCGAAGCACTGAAGCTTTCTTT.

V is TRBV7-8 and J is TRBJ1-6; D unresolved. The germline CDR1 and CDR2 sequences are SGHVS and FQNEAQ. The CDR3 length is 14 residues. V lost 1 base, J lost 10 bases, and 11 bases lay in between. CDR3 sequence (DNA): TGTGCCAGCAGCTTAGGTCAGCTGATCTCACCCCTCCACTTT. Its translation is CASSLGQLISPLHF.

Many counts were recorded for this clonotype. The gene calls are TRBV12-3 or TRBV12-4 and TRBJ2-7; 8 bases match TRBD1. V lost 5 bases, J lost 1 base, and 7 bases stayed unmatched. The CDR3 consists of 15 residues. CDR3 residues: CASSPRTGRSYEQYF. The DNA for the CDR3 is TGTGCCAGCAGTCCAAGGACAGGGCGATCCTACGAGCAGTACTTC.

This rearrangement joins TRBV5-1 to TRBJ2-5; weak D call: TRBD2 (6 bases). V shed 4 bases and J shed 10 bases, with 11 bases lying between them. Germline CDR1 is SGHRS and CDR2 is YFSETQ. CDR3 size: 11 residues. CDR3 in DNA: TGCGCCAGCAGCGTGAGGGAGGTCCAGTACTTC. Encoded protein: CASSVREVQYF.

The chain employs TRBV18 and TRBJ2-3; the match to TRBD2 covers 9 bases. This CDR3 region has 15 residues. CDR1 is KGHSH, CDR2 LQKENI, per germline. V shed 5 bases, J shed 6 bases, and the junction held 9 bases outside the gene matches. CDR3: CASSKTRGREDTQYF. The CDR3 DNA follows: TGTGCCAGCTCAAAGACACGCGGGAGGGAGGATACGCAGTATTTT.

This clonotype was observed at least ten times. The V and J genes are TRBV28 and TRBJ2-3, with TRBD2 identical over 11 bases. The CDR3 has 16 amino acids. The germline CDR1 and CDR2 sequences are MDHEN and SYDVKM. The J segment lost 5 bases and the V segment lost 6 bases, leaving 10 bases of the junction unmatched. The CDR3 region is CASRTKLAGDVDTQYF. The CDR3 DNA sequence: TGTGCCAGCAGAACAAAACTAGCGGGAGATGTAGATACGCAGTATTTT.

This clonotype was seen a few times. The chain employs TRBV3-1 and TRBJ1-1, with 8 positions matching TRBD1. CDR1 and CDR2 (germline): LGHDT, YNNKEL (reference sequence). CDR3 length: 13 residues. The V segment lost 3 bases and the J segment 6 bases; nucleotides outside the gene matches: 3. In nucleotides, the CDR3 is TGTGCCAGCAGCCACTCGACAGGGGCTGAAGCTTTCTTT. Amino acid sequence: CASSHSTGAEAFF.

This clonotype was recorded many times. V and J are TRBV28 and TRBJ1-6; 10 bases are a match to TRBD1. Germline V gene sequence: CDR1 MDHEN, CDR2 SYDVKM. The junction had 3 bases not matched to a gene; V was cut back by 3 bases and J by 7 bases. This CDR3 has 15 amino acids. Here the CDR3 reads CASSFGDRGNSPLHF. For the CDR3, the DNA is TGTGCCAGCAGTTTTGGGGACAGGGGCAATTCACCCCTCCACTTT.

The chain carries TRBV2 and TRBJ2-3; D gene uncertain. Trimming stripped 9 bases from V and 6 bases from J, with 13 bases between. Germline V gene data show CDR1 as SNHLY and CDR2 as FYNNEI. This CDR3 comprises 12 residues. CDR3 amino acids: CASEDPGDTQYF. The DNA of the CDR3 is TGTGCCAGTGAAGACCCGGGTGATACGCAGTATTTT.

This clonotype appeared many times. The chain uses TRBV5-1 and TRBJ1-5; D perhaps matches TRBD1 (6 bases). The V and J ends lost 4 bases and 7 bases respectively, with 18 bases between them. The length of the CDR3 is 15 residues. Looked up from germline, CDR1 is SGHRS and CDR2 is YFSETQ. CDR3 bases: TGCGCCAGCAGCGTGCGCCCTGGAGGGGGACAGCCCCAGCATTTT. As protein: CASSVRPGGGQPQHF.

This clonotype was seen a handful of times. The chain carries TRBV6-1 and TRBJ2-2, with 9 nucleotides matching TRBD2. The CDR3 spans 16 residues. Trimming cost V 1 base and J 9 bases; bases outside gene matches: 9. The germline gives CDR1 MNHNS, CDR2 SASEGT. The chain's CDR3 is CASSEGRLAGKWELFF. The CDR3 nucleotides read TGTGCCAGCAGTGAAGGTCGGCTAGCGGGAAAATGGGAGCTGTTTTTT.

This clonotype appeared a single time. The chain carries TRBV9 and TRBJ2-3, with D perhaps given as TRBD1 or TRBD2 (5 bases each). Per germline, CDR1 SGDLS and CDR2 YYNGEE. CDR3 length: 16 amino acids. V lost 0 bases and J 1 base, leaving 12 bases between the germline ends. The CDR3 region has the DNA TGTGCCAGCAGCGTAGGAATTGAGGGACGCACAGATACGCAGTATTTT. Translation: CASSVGIEGRTDTQYF.

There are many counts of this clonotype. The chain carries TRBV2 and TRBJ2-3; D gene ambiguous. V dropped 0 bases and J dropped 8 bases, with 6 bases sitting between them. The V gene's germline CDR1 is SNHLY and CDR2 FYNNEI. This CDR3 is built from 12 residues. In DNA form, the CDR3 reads TGTGCCAGCAGTGAAGCTAGTGTTACGCAGTATTTT. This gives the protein CASSEASVTQYF. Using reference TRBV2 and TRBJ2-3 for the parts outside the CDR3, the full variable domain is EPEVTQTPSHQVTQMGQEVILRCVPISNHLYFYWYRQILGQKVEFLVSFYNNEISEKSEIFDDQFSVERPDGSNFTLKIRSTKLEDSAMYFCASSEASVTQYFGPGTRLTVL.

The DNA of the CDR3 is TGTGCCAGTAGTATTACGCACTTTTCCTACAATGAGCAGTTCTTC. Its translation: CASSITHFSYNEQFF. The chain combines TRBV19 with TRBJ2-1; D is unclear. The CDR3 runs 15 residues. V was clipped by 3 bases and J by 1 base, with 10 bases between them. Germline CDR1 LNHDA, CDR2 SQIVND (reference sequence).

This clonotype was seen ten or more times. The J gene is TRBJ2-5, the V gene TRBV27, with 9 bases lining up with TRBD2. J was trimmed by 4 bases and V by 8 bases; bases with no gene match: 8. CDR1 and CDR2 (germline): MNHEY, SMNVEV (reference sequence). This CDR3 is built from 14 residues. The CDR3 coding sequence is TGTGCCAGCCGATTAGCGGGAGCAGGAGAGACCCAGTACTTC. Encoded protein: CASRLAGAGETQYF.

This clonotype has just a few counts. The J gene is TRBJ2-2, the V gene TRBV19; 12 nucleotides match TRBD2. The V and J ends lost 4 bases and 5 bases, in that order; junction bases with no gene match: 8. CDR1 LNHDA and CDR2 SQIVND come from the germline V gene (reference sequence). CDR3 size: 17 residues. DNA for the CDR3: TGTGCCAGTAGTACCAAAATCGGACTAGCGGGGACCGGGGAGCTGTTTTTT. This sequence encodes CASSTKIGLAGTGELFF.